One sample yielded the 21 T cell receptor beta chains listed below, sequenced in a study of T cells in localized non-small cell lung cancer. Sequencing used immunoSEQ multiplex PCR; TCRdb keeps in-frame clones, though not all of them. The sample carries approximately 3,000 clones, about 26% recorded once. Sequences were derived from normal lung tissue next to the tumor, sampled before any cancer treatment. Receptors were obtained from a woman aged 40-75 years with stage I lung adenocarcinoma.

A few counts support this clone. The chain uses TRBV9 and TRBJ1-2; D ambiguous. Per the germline V gene, CDR1 is SGDLS and CDR2 is YYNGEE. Between the trimmed V and J ends, which lost 0 bases and 4 bases, there was a span of 10 bases. The CDR3 runs 14 residues. This chain's CDR3 is CASSVDPGTYGYTF. The CDR3 coding sequence is TGTGCCAGCAGCGTAGATCCGGGTACCTATGGCTACACCTTC.

The chain couples TRBV5-1 to TRBJ2-3, with D possibly being TRBD2 (6 bases). The CDR3 loop spans 16 amino acids. Trimming pared 2 bases from V and 1 base from J, leaving 14 bases between. Per germline, CDR1 SGHRS and CDR2 YFSETQ. CDR3 sequence (DNA): TGCGCCAGCAGCTTTTGGGGGAGGCAGGGCACAGATACGCAGTATTTT. This translates into CASSFWGRQGTDTQYF. The full variable domain, completed using reference TRBV5-1 and TRBJ2-3, is KAGVTQTPRYLIKTRGQQVTLSCSPISGHRSVSWYQQTPGQGLQFLFEYFSETQRNKGNFPGRFSGRQFSNSRSEMNVSTLELGDSALYLCASSFWGRQGTDTQYFGPGTRLTVL.

J is TRBJ2-7 and V is TRBV14; D gene uncertain. Trimming stripped 2 bases from V and 1 base from J, with 0 bases between. Germline CDR1 is SGHDN and CDR2 is FVKESK. CDR3 size: 11 residues. The CDR3 here is CASSQSYEQYF. The CDR3, as DNA: TGTGCCAGCAGCCAATCCTACGAGCAGTACTTC.

In nucleotides, the CDR3 is TGCGCCAGCAGCCAAGATTCAGCGCAGGTAGCCTCTGGGGCCAACGTCCTGACTTTC. It encodes CASSQDSAQVASGANVLTF. The rearrangement links TRBV4-1 to TRBJ2-6; no clear D. Per the germline V gene, CDR1 is MGHRA and CDR2 is YSYEKL. The CDR3 is made up of 19 amino acids. Trimming shortened V by 0 bases and J by 0 bases, and 15 bases separated the two germline ends.

This clone was counted a few times. The J gene is TRBJ1-6, the V gene TRBV4-1; D call uncertain. V lost 1 base and J lost 0, with 7 bases in between. The CDR3 is made up of 16 amino acids. Looked up from germline, CDR1 is MGHRA and CDR2 is YSYEKL. CDR3 sequence reads: CASSQGSSSYNSPLHF. CDR3 sequence (DNA): TGCGCCAGCAGCCAAGGTTCGAGCTCCTATAATTCACCCCTCCACTTT.

CDR3 residues: CASSQGREDGYTF. For the CDR3, the DNA is TGTGCCAGCAGCCAAGGAAGGGAGGATGGCTACACCTTC. The V gene is TRBV14, the J gene TRBJ1-2, with D unclear. This CDR3 region has 13 residues. Trimming removed 1 base at V and 6 bases at J, with 9 bases between. Germline CDR1 reads SGHDN; CDR2 reads FVKESK.

Relative to its sample, this clone is medium-sized. The chain has TRBV6-8 and TRBJ1-1; D gene ambiguous. The CDR3 length is 13 residues. V shed 2 bases and J shed 1 base, with 5 bases lying between them. Germline V gene data show CDR1 as MNHGY and CDR2 as SAAAGT. As DNA, the CDR3 is TGTGCCAGCAGTTACGCCAGGAACACTGAAGCTTTCTTT. It is translated as CASSYARNTEAFF.

The CDR3 sequence: CASSTRNSPLHF. CDR3 DNA sequence: TGTGCCAGCAGTACGAGGAATTCACCCCTCCACTTT. This chain joins TRBV9 and TRBJ1-6; D unclear. Germline assignment: CDR1 SGDLS and CDR2 YYNGEE. The CDR3 extends over 12 amino acids. Trimming left V 5 bases short and J 7 bases short, with 7 bases between.

This clone was counted between two and nine times. This sequence joins TRBV11-3 and TRBJ2-7; D may be TRBD1 (8 bases). Germline lookup yields CDR1 SGHNT and CDR2 YENEEA. This CDR3 comprises 17 residues. Trimming removed 2 bases from V and 5 bases from J, with 22 bases in between. CDR3 amino acids: CASSLFQGGDRKDEQYF. The CDR3 DNA sequence: TGTGCCAGCAGCTTATTTCAGGGAGGGGACAGGAAGGACGAGCAGTACTTC.

This clone has just a few counts. The V call is TRBV7-1, the J call TRBJ2-3; TRBD1 is a possible D gene (5 bases). TRBV7-1 is assigned to the ORF class and has an uncertain function. This CDR3 contains 13 residues. V lost 5 bases to trimming and J lost 10 bases, with 16 bases between them. The CDR3: CASSLQSDSAQYF. CDR3 in DNA: TGTGCCAGCAGCCTCCAATCCGACAGTGCGCAGTATTTT.

The rearrangement links TRBV30 to TRBJ1-5; 7 nucleotides align to TRBD1. The ends lost 0 bases at V and 4 bases at J; junction bases unmatched: 0. Germline-derived CDR1 and CDR2 are GTSNPN and SVGIG (reference sequence). This CDR3 region has 13 residues. This CDR3 reads CAWSVQGNQPQHF. CDR3 nucleotide sequence: TGTGCCTGGAGTGTACAGGGGAATCAGCCCCAGCATTTT.

This clone has just a few counts. J is TRBJ2-7 and V is TRBV19; 8 nucleotides align to TRBD1. Germline assignment: CDR1 LNHDA and CDR2 SQIVND (reference sequence). The CDR3 has 14 amino acids. V lost 7 bases and J lost 2; bases outside the gene matches: 7. CDR3 coding DNA: TGTGCCAGTACCCTAGGACAGGGTGCCTACGAGCAGTACTTC. This codes for CASTLGQGAYEQYF.

J is TRBJ2-7 and V is TRBV12-5, with 12 positions matching TRBD2. This CDR3 spans 17 amino acids. CDR1 and CDR2 from the germline V gene are LGHNT and FRNRAP. Trimming cost V 2 bases and J 1 base; bases outside gene matches: 6. The chain's CDR3 is CASGLLQGLAGSYEQYF. Here the CDR3 DNA reads TGTGCTAGTGGTTTGCTGCAGGGACTAGCGGGTTCCTACGAGCAGTACTTC.

V and J are TRBV4-1 and TRBJ2-2; 7 bases are shared with TRBD2. Germline CDR1 MGHRA, CDR2 YSYEKL. CDR3 size: 16 residues. V was pared by 4 bases and J by 0 bases, with 5 bases of the junction left unmatched. CDR3 nucleotides: TGCGCCAGCAGCCCCGCTAGCGGCCCGAACACCGGGGAGCTGTTTTTT. It translates to CASSPASGPNTGELFF.

By share, this clone ranks as medium-sized. The V call is TRBV11-3, the J call TRBJ2-7; 14 nucleotides line up with TRBD2. Germline CDR1 and CDR2: SGHNT and YENEEA. This CDR3 contains 14 residues. Trimming removed 3 bases from V and 12 bases from J; junction bases left unmatched: 7. DNA of the CDR3: TGTGCCAGCAGCTTGGCCGGGACTAGCGGGAGACGGTACTTC. Translated: CASSLAGTSGRRYF.

This clone has just a few counts. J is TRBJ1-2 and V is TRBV4-1; no clear D gene. The CDR3 totals 12 residues. The germline V gene encodes CDR1 MGHRA and CDR2 YSYEKL. V was trimmed by 0 bases and J by 8 bases, leaving 7 bases between them. The CDR3 spells CASSQDTAGYTF. CDR3 coding DNA: TGCGCCAGCAGCCAAGACACGGCGGGCTACACCTTC.

This clone has only a few counts. This rearrangement joins TRBV4-1 to TRBJ2-1; the D gene is possibly TRBD2 (5 bases). Trimming left V 0 bases short and J 8 bases short, with 17 bases between. The length of the CDR3 is 16 residues. In germline, CDR1 is MGHRA, CDR2 YSYEKL. Here the CDR3 DNA reads TGCGCCAGCAGCCAAGAATGGAGACTCCCGAGGGATGAGCAGTTCTTC. It codes for CASSQEWRLPRDEQFF.

This clone turned up a few times. This chain connects TRBV6-8 to TRBJ1-1; 9 nucleotides align to TRBD1. The V gene end was trimmed by 0 bases and the J gene end by 7 bases; junction bases not matched to a gene: 9. CDR1 MNHGY and CDR2 SAAAGT come from the germline V gene. The CDR3 is 16 residues long. The CDR3 here is CASSYSPGQGGIEAFF. DNA of the CDR3: TGTGCCAGCAGTTACTCACCGGGACAGGGAGGTATTGAAGCTTTCTTT.

This clone was found a few times. This chain connects TRBV6-8 to TRBJ2-3, with a weak D call TRBD2 (6 bases). The CDR3 has 14 amino acids. V gave up 5 bases and J gave up 3 bases, with 12 bases separating them. Per germline, CDR1 MNHGY and CDR2 SAAAGT. For the CDR3, the DNA is TGTGCCAGCAGTGCGGGACCCGGAACAGATACGCAGTATTTT. Protein: CASSAGPGTDTQYF.

This clone was detected only a few times. The rearrangement links TRBV2 to TRBJ2-2, with TRBD2 matching 11 bases. Trimming at V came to 2 bases and at J to 0 bases, leaving 2 bases not matched to a gene. CDR1 and CDR2 from the germline V gene are SNHLY and FYNNEI. The length of the CDR3 is 17 residues. CDR3 DNA sequence: TGTGCCAGCAGTGAAAGGGGACTAGCGGCGAACACCGGGGAGCTGTTTTTT. Protein sequence: CASSERGLAANTGELFF.

V usage is TRBV19 and J usage is TRBJ2-1, with 10 bases lining up with TRBD2. CDR3 length equals 20 residues. Looked up from germline, CDR1 is LNHDA and CDR2 is SQIVND (reference sequence). V trimming: 0 bases; J trimming: 1 base; junction bases outside the gene matches: 12. The CDR3 loop is CASSIDYPGSSGRSYNEQFF. DNA of the CDR3: TGTGCCAGTAGTATAGATTATCCGGGGAGTAGCGGGAGGTCCTACAATGAGCAGTTCTTC.